This T cell receptor beta chain was profiled in a study of shared T cell receptors in the human thymus. Assay: immunoSEQ multiplex PCR; the TCRdb copy retains only in-frame clones and omits some. The sample yields about 660,000 clones, approximately 87% seen once. Germline V gives CDR1 SGHDT, CDR2 YYEEEE. The length of the CDR3 is 12 residues. V was pared by 4 bases and J by 5 bases, with 7 bases between. The sample also formed part of further work on human thymus T cells. That work adds: Thymus was obtained from resections taken during corrective heart surgery. In thymic and blood repertoires alike, V and J usage looked biased.

The source is a boy younger than two with a congenital heart defect. This rearrangement joins TRBV5-6 to TRBJ1-5, with no clear D. Sequenced sample: thymocytes. This CDR3 reads CASSAEDQPQHF. The DNA of the CDR3 is TGTGCCAGCAGCGCAGAAGATCAGCCCCAGCATTTT.